Listed below are T cell receptor beta chains from one sample, sequenced in a study of blood T cell repertoires in COVID-19. TCRdb's table, derived via immunoSEQ multiplex PCR, lists solely in-frame clones and lacks some. Here the sample spans 250,000 or so clones, just under 85% being singletons. The sample consisted of peripheral blood. The receptor source for this set is a woman aged 60-70 years with active or convalescent COVID-19. Both conserved end residues are part of each CDR3. D genes are given only for firm matches. Clone size appears in some rows only: once, few, many, or a class for an expanded clone.

j_call	d_call	cdr3_length	v_call	clone_size	cdr3_nt	cdr3_aa
TRBJ2-3	TRBD2	14	TRBV6-5	NA	TGTGCCAGCAGTTCCGGGACTAACACAGATACGCAGTATTTT	CASSSGTNTDTQYF
TRBJ2-7	NA	14	TRBV11-3	NA	TGTGCCAGCAGCCTTGTTACAGGAGTAAACGAGCAGTACTTC	CASSLVTGVNEQYF
TRBJ1-6	NA	17	TRBV19	NA	TGTGCCAGTAGTCCCAGCGGAGTAAGCTCCTATAATTCACCCCTCCACTTT	CASSPSGVSSYNSPLHF
TRBJ1-1	TRBD1	15	TRBV5-1	NA	TGCGCCAGCAGCGGACCCGGGACAGAGAACACTGAAGCTTTCTTT	CASSGPGTENTEAFF
TRBJ2-2	NA	15	TRBV7-9	NA	TGTGCCAGCAGGTCAGGGGAGCAGAACACCGGGGAGCTGTTTTTT	CASRSGEQNTGELFF
TRBJ1-2	NA	16	TRBV11-2	NA	TGTGCCAGCAGCCCAAGGGGGTCCTTCCCTAACTATGGCTACACCTTC	CASSPRGSFPNYGYTF
TRBJ2-1	TRBD2	15	TRBV3-1/TRBV3-2	NA	TGTGCCAGCAGCCCCGGACTAGCGCGATACAATGAGCAGTTCTTC	CASSPGLARYNEQFF
TRBJ2-1	TRBD2	15	TRBV10-3	few	TGTGCCATCACCGACGGGAGGGCCCTCTACAATGAGCAGTTCTTC	CAITDGRALYNEQFF
TRBJ1-5	TRBD1	13	TRBV6-5	NA	TGTGCCAGCAGGGACAGGGAGGATCGGCCCCAGCATTTT	CASRDREDRPQHF
TRBJ2-7	TRBD2	14	TRBV27	NA	TGTGCCAGCAGGACTAGCGGGAGTTCCTACGAGCAGTACTTC	CASRTSGSSYEQYF
TRBJ2-1	NA	12	TRBV29-1	NA	TGCAGCGTCCGGGGGTCCTACAATGAGCAGTTCTTC	CSVRGSYNEQFF
TRBJ2-5	TRBD2	15	TRBV7-2	NA	TGTGCCAGCAGCTCCAGACTAGCGGGAGAGGAGACCCAGTACTTC	CASSSRLAGEETQYF
TRBJ2-7	TRBD2	14	TRBV10-2	NA	TGCGCCAGCAGTGAGGGAGCGGGAGACCACGAGCAGTACTTC	CASSEGAGDHEQYF
TRBJ2-1	NA	16	TRBV7-2	NA	TGTGCCAGCAGCTTAGTCCCCAATGGGGCCAACAATGAGCAGTTCTTC	CASSLVPNGANNEQFF
TRBJ1-2	NA	12	TRBV5-6	once	TGTGCCAGCAGCTTGGCGCGGGATGGCTACACCTTC	CASSLARDGYTF
TRBJ2-1	TRBD2	16	TRBV2	NA	TGTGCCAGCACCCGTGATACTAGCGGGATCTACAATGAGCAGTTCTTC	CASTRDTSGIYNEQFF
TRBJ2-3	NA	13	TRBV3-1/TRBV3-2	NA	TGTGCCAGCAAGGACTGGTACACAGATACGCAGTATTTT	CASKDWYTDTQYF
TRBJ2-3	NA	15	TRBV19	NA	TGTGCCAGTAGTCTCAACCGGGGTAGCACAGATACGCAGTATTTT	CASSLNRGSTDTQYF
TRBJ1-6	TRBD1	15	TRBV9	many	TGTGCCAGCAGCGTAGAGGGGACAGGGTCATCACCCCTCCACTTT	CASSVEGTGSSPLHF
TRBJ1-5	TRBD1	15	TRBV18	NA	TGTGCCAGCTCACCAGACAGGGATCGCAATCAGCCCCAGCATTTT	CASSPDRDRNQPQHF
TRBJ2-7	TRBD2	15	TRBV5-8	NA	TGTGCCAGCAGGCACGTTAGCGGGAGCTCCTACGAGCAGTACTTC	CASRHVSGSSYEQYF
TRBJ2-7	TRBD1	14	TRBV4-1	NA	TGCGCCAGCAGCCAAGTGGCAGGGGGCTACGAGCAGTACTTC	CASSQVAGGYEQYF
TRBJ1-4	TRBD1	13	TRBV2	few	TGTGCCAGCAATGACAGGGGGCGCGAAAAACTGTTTTTT	CASNDRGREKLFF
TRBJ2-3	NA	15	TRBV6-5	few	TGTGCCAGCAGTTACGGGAGTTATCGCACAGATACGCAGTATTTT	CASSYGSYRTDTQYF
TRBJ2-1	NA	15	TRBV9	NA	TGTGCCAGCAGCGTAGCGGAGAGCTCCTACAATGAGCAGTTCTTC	CASSVAESSYNEQFF
TRBJ1-3	NA	14	TRBV30	NA	TGTGCCTGGAGTCGGGGAATCTCTGGAAACACCATATATTTT	CAWSRGISGNTIYF
TRBJ1-1	NA	13	TRBV7-9	NA	TGTGCCAGCAGCATAGGTAGGGGGACTGAAGCTTTCTTT	CASSIGRGTEAFF
TRBJ1-3	NA	13	TRBV30	NA	TGTGCCTGGAGTTACAGGGCTGGAAACACCATATATTTT	CAWSYRAGNTIYF
TRBJ1-6	NA	13	TRBV5-1	NA	TGCGCCAGCAGCTTGGCACCCCTCGCGCCCCTCCACTTT	CASSLAPLAPLHF
TRBJ1-6	NA	15	TRBV7-2	NA	TGTGCCAGCAGCTTAGGGAGTATCTATAATTCACCCCTCCACTTT	CASSLGSIYNSPLHF